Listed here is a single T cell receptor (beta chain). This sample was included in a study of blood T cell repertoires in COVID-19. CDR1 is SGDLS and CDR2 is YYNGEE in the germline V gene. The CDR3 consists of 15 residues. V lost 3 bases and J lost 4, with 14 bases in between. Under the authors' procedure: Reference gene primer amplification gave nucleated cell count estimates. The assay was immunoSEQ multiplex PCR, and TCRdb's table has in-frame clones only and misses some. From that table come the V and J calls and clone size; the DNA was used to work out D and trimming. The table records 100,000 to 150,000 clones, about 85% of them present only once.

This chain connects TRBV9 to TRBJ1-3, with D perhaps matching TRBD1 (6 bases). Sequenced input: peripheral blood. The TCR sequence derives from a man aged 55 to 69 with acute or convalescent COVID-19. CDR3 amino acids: CASSATAGTGNTIYF. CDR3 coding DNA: TGTGCCAGCAGCGCCACCGCCGGGACAGGAAACACCATATATTTT. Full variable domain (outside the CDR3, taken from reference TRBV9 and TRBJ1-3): DSGVTQTPKHLITATGQRVTLRCSPRSGDLSVYWYQQSLDQGLQFLIQYYNGEERAKGNILERFSAQQFPDLHSELNLSSLELGDSALYFCASSATAGTGNTIYFGEGSWLTVV.